This TCR beta chain was recovered during a study of memory CD8 T cells in hepatitis C reinfection (dated by TCRdb to 2016 to 2017). About the full investigation: Of the five donors, three spontaneously resolved two consecutive HCV infections, and two cleared a primary infection but developed chronic infection after reinfection. HCV reinfection was defined by a positive HCV RNA test following two negative tests taken at least 60 days apart. Peak reinfection samples were taken from 3 to 8 weeks after reinfection was detected. In five donors, the study followed the TCR beta repertoire of virus-specific CD8 T cells over time through an HCV reinfection episode. Several reinfection cases with stored pre-reinfection samples were identified between the late 2000s and the early 2010s. In the reinfection study, participants with a resolved prior HCV infection were followed up every 3 months. Previously published longitudinal data on tetramer+ CD8 T cell frequency were used to pick the peak reinfection time point.

What the study reported, not specific to this receptor: Because the study included only four to six donors, definitive conclusions about public clonotypes linked to secondary clearance could not be reached.

Reading the label with the study, this specimen's time point is: peak reinfection, 3 to 8 weeks after reinfection detection. Sorted cells were sequenced directly ex vivo, without in vitro expansion prior to TCR sequencing. The donors were people who inject drugs and were enrolled in the Montreal Acute Hepatitis C Cohort Study (HEPCO) in Canada. As controls, total naive CD8 T cells, sorted as viable CD3+ CD8+ CD45RO-, were obtained from a couple of donors at each of the three reinfection time points. Before sorting, cryopreserved peripheral blood mononuclear cells were thawed and used as the source for purifying CD8 T cells. CD8 T cells were enriched by negative selection with the MACS CD8+ T cell Isolation Kit. Cell sorting was done on a BD FACSAria II sorter with FACSDiva software, and data were analyzed with FlowJo. Note on this clone: Its specific antigen is unknown. It has no much larger one-base neighbor in the sample; base qualities were not kept.

Trimmed from V: 1 base; trimmed from J: 5 bases; junction bases lacking a gene match: 2. The cysteine opens and the valine closes a CDR3 of 13 amino acids. Kept here is only the CDR3 DNA, which spans 39 bases and is read in frame from base 1. The germline V gene specifies SGHDN as CDR1 and FVKESK as CDR2. Receptor amplification or capture employed the immunoSEQ multiplex PCR assay. Genomic DNA was extracted from sorted cells, and the TCR beta V, D and J regions were sequenced by Adaptive Biotechnologies' automated high-throughput method. CDR3 regions were amplified with a two-step, bias-controlled multiplex PCR. An Illumina instrument was used to sequence the amplified TCR beta libraries. The published analysis was carried out like this. Demultiplexed reads were processed to lower amplification and sequencing bias, and the IMGT database was used to assign CDR3 sequences to gene families. Repertoire data were analyzed with ImmunoSEQ software version 2.0. Clonotype lists were filtered to remove out-of-frame sequences and sequences containing stop codons in the CDR3. Clonotypes with a frequency below 0.01% were excluded because such clonotypes corresponded to less than one cell. Richness was calculated by dividing observed richness by input cell number, and evenness was calculated by dividing Shannon entropy by log observed richness. Repertoire diversity and similarity between time points were quantified using Simpson diversity and Morisita-Horn overlap indices. Clonotypes were sorted into dominant (>1%), sub-dominant (0.5-0.99%), low abundance (0.1-0.49%) or lowest abundance (<0.1%) groups. A germline index was calculated as total CDR3 length minus total nucleotide additions, divided by total CDR3 length. As stored in TCRdb, this immuneACCESS dataset retains in-frame rearrangements with V and J assigned. A fraction of the clones does not appear; measured against another copy, unresolved V genes explain less than half of the discrepancy, and the remainder lacks a known reason. The DNA was the basis for D and trimming; V, J and clone size are from that table. Across this sample there are 44,000 or so clones, with 85% to 90% seen only once. Around 1.2% of the sample is taken by the ten largest.

The sequencing input was naive CD8+ T cells sorted from blood. In the paper's terms, the cell subset or site label means: total naive CD8+CD45RO- T cells. The rearranged chain carries TRBV14 and TRBJ2-7; 7 bases in the junction line up with TRBD2. The receptor's source is a man aged 18 to 30 with hepatitis C virus infection. The DNA reads TGTGCCAGCAGCCAAGTTGGGGGGGACGAGCAGTACGTC. It specifies CASSQVGGDEQYV.